This note documents a single T cell receptor beta chain sequence. Its antigen is not known. Additional DNA sequences in this sample encode the identical CDR3. The data originate from a study of metastatic and nonmetastatic thyroid tumors. General study findings and limits: TCR beta diversity was reportedly significantly higher in malignant thyroid tumors than benign nodules, in blood and tumor.

Thyroid surgery had not been preceded by any treatment in any patient. TCRdb reassembled clones from the PCR reads with MiXCR. The profile shows around 30,000 clones, under 25% of them singletons. V dropped 3 bases and J dropped 6 bases, with 12 bases sitting between them. Germline CDR1 and CDR2: LGHDT and YNNKEL (reference sequence). This CDR3 is built from 13 residues. V is TRBV3-1 and J is TRBJ2-7; tentative D call: TRBD2 (5 bases). Sequencing input: blood. This clonotype originated in a female donor with papillary thyroid cancer or a benign thyroid nodule (not recorded which). Some clones in this sample may be carry-over from other donors' samples. CDR3 coding DNA: TGTGCCAGCAGCCAGGAGGCCGGCAGCGAGCAGTACTTC. Residues: CASSQEAGSEQYF.